The 11 T cell receptor beta chains in this list originate from one sample, sequenced in a study of blood T cell repertoires in COVID-19. Libraries were prepared by immunoSEQ multiplex PCR; TCRdb keeps only in-frame clonotypes and omits some of them. The sample contains about 110,000 clones, roughly 85% of which appear only once. Specimen: peripheral blood. These receptor sequences come from a man aged 35-49 years with acute or convalescent COVID-19.

This clone was recorded a few times. The chain uses TRBV11-2 and TRBJ1-2; D call uncertain. Trimming took off 2 bases at V and 3 bases at J, with 10 bases between the two ends. Germline CDR1 and CDR2: SGHAT and FQNNGV. CDR3 length: 14 residues. The CDR3 is CASSLYGVDYGYTF. CDR3 coding DNA: TGTGCCAGCAGCTTATACGGGGTTGACTATGGCTACACCTTC. The whole variable domain, filled in from reference TRBV11-2 and TRBJ1-2, reads EAGVAQSPRYKIIEKRQSVAFWCNPISGHATLYWYQQILGQGPKLLIQFQNNGVVDDSQLPKDRFSAERLKGVDSTLKIQPAKLEDSAVYLCASSLYGVDYGYTFGSGTRLTVV.

The J gene is TRBJ2-5, the V gene TRBV5-1; 7 nucleotides agree with TRBD1. The CDR3 runs to 14 residues. Looked up from germline, CDR1 is SGHRS and CDR2 is YFSETQ. Trimming cost V 5 bases and J 2 bases; bases outside gene matches: 6. The CDR3 protein is CASSRGGIQETQYF. In DNA, the CDR3 is TGCGCCAGCAGTAGAGGGGGCATTCAAGAGACCCAGTACTTC.

This clone was seen a handful of times. This rearrangement joins TRBV6-2 or TRBV6-3 to TRBJ2-5; 13 positions agree with TRBD2. The CDR3 extends over 17 amino acids. Germline trimming cut 2 bases from V and 4 bases from J; bases unmatched to any gene: 7. Germline CDR1 is MNHEY and CDR2 is SVGEGT. This CDR3 reads CASSYRRTSGSGETQYF. CDR3 in DNA: TGTGCCAGCAGTTACAGGCGGACTAGCGGGAGTGGAGAGACCCAGTACTTC.

The chain recombines TRBV12-5 with TRBJ2-5; 10 positions agree with TRBD1. This CDR3 contains 14 residues. The V segment lost 5 bases and the J segment 6 bases; nucleotides outside the gene matches: 6. CDR1 is LGHNT, CDR2 FRNRAP, per germline. The DNA for the CDR3 is TGTGCTAGTGGTCCGGGACAGGGGAGGAAGACCCAGTACTTC. Residues: CASGPGQGRKTQYF.

V usage is TRBV7-9 and J usage is TRBJ2-2; perhaps TRBD1 as D (5 bases). Trimming took off 3 bases at V and 4 bases at J, with 6 bases between the two ends. Germline values: CDR1 SEHNR, CDR2 FQNEAQ (reference sequence). The CDR3 sequence is 13 residues long. The CDR3 loop is CASSFDSTGELFF. The CDR3 nucleotides read TGTGCCAGCAGCTTCGACAGCACCGGGGAGCTGTTTTTT.

This clone came up once. The chain is built from TRBV19 and TRBJ2-1; 8 positions agree with TRBD2. V trimming: 7 bases; J trimming: 2 bases; junction bases outside the gene matches: 7. CDR1 and CDR2 from the germline V gene are LNHDA and SQIVND (reference sequence). This CDR3 has 15 amino acids. The CDR3 nucleotides read TGTGCCAGTACCCCTCGGGGGGGGCCCTACAATGAGCAGTTCTTC. Translation: CASTPRGGPYNEQFF.

V and J are TRBV19 and TRBJ1-5; 7 bases align to TRBD1. The trim removed 6 bases at V and 4 bases at J, leaving 9 bases unmatched. Germline CDR1 LNHDA, CDR2 SQIVND (reference sequence). The CDR3 runs 15 residues. CDR3 coding DNA: TGTGCCAGTAGACTCGGGACAGAGATGAATCAGCCCCAGCATTTT. Translation gives CASRLGTEMNQPQHF.

This clone has just one count. The V call is TRBV19, the J call TRBJ1-2; 8 positions match TRBD1. CDR1 is LNHDA, CDR2 SQIVND, per germline (reference sequence). The CDR3 is made up of 17 amino acids. The ends lost 9 bases at V and 0 bases at J; junction bases unmatched: 15. The CDR3, as DNA: TGTGCCAGCGTTGACAAAGGGGCAGGGGGCACTAACTATGGCTACACCTTC. Translated, it gives CASVDKGAGGTNYGYTF.

The gene calls are TRBV7-6 and TRBJ2-3; 9 positions agree with TRBD2. The CDR3 runs 16 residues. Germline assignment: CDR1 SGHVS and CDR2 FNYEAQ. J was trimmed by 1 base and V by 4 bases; bases with no gene match: 6. Here the CDR3 reads CASSYLSGRGTDTQYF. CDR3 sequence (DNA): TGTGCCAGCAGCTACCTTAGCGGGAGAGGCACAGATACGCAGTATTTT.

The rearrangement joins TRBV3-1 (or the pseudogene TRBV3-2) to TRBJ2-7, with 14 bases lining up with TRBD2. CDR1 and CDR2 from the germline V gene are LGHDT and YNNKEL (reference sequence). CDR3 size: 15 residues. V shed 4 bases, J shed 5 bases, and the junction held 4 bases outside the gene matches. The CDR3 sequence: CASSRGLAGVDEQYF. The CDR3 coding sequence is TGTGCCAGCAGCCGGGGACTAGCGGGAGTCGACGAGCAGTACTTC.

This chain connects TRBV2 to TRBJ2-3, with TRBD2 identical over 11 bases. CDR3 length: 16 residues. J gave up 0 bases and V 5 bases, and 4 bases lay outside the gene matches. Germline CDR1 reads SNHLY; CDR2 reads FYNNEI. For the CDR3, the DNA is TGTGCCAGCAGTCCGACTAGCGGGGATAGCACAGATACGCAGTATTTT. This gives the protein CASSPTSGDSTDTQYF.